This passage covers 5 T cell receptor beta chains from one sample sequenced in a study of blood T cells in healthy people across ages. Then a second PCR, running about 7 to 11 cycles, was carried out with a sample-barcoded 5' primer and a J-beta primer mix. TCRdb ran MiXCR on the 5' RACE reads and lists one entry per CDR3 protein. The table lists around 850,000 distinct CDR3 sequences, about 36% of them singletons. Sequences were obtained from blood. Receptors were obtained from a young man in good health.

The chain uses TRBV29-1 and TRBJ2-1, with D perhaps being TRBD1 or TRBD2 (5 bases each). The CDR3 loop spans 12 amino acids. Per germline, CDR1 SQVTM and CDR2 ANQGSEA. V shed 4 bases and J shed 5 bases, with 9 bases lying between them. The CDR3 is CSVGDPNNEQFF. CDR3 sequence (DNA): TGCAGCGTTGGGGACCCCAACAATGAGCAGTTCTTC.

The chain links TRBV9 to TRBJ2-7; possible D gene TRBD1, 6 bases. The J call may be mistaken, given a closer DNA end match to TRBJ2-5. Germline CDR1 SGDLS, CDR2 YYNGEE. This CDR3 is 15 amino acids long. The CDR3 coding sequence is TGTGCCAGCAGCGCCCGAACAGGGTTAGGAGAGACCCAGTACTTC. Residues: CASSARTGLGETQYF.

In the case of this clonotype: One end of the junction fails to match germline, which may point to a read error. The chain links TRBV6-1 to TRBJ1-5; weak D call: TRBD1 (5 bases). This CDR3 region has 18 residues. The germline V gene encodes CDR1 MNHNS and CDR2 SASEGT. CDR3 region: CASSTNLGGTQLLQPPHF. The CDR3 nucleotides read TGTGCCAGCAGTACAAACCTGGGGGGGACCCAACTATTACAGCCCCCGCATTTT.

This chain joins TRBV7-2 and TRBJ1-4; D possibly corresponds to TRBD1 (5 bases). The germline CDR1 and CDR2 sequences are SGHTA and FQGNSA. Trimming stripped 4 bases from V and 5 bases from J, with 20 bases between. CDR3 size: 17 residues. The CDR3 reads CASSSQITDGGNEKLFF. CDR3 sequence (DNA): TGTGCCAGCAGCTCCCAGATTACGGACGGGGGAAATGAAAAACTGTTTTTT.

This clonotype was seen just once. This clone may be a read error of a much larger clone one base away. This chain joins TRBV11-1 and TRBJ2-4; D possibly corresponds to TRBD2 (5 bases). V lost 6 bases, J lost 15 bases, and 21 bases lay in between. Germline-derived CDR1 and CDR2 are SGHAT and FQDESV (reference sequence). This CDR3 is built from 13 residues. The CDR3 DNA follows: TGTGCCAGCAGGTCCGGTGATGGGGAGACCCGGTACTTC. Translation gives CASRSGDGETRYF.